Following are 16 T cell receptor beta chains from one sample sequenced in a study of T cell responses to AZD1222 COVID-19 vaccine. Profiling relied on immunoSEQ multiplex PCR, and the TCRdb table lists in-frame clones only, not all of them. The sample shows 190,000 or so clones, approximately 89% of them seen only once. The input for sequencing was peripheral blood, taken 28 days after the second AZD1222 dose. The receptor set was obtained from an adult who received the AZD1222 COVID-19 vaccine.

The chain uses TRBV10-3 and TRBJ1-1; 7 nucleotides match TRBD1. V shed 7 bases, J shed 5 bases, and the junction held 7 bases outside the gene matches. The CDR3 is made up of 13 amino acids. Germline V CDR1 and CDR2: ENHRY, SYGVKD. Written as DNA, the CDR3 is TGTGCCATCACTCCCGACAGGGTTACTGAAGCTTTCTTT. Its protein product is CAITPDRVTEAFF.

The V gene is TRBV7-9, the J gene TRBJ2-7; D remains unclear. V gave up 5 bases and J gave up 5 bases, with 10 bases separating them. Per germline, CDR1 SEHNR and CDR2 FQNEAQ (reference sequence). CDR3 length: 12 amino acids. CDR3 DNA: TGTGCCAGCAGCCCCGGTCGGAACGAGCAGTACTTC. Amino acids: CASSPGRNEQYF.

V is TRBV6-4 and J is TRBJ2-2, with D perhaps TRBD1 (6 bases). This CDR3 contains 15 residues. The germline gives CDR1 MRHNA, CDR2 SNTAGT. Trimming cost V 2 bases and J 7 bases, with 14 bases left between them. The DNA for the CDR3 is TGTGCCAGCAGTGACGCTGGGGGCGCTGGCGGGGAGCTGTTTTTT. Its translation: CASSDAGGAGGELFF.

This chain connects TRBV9 to TRBJ2-1; D perhaps matches TRBD2 (6 bases). Germline V gene sequence: CDR1 SGDLS, CDR2 YYNGEE. The CDR3 sequence is 15 residues long. V lost 0 bases and J 4 bases, leaving 11 bases between the germline ends. CDR3 region: CASSVEGGRYNEQFF. In DNA form, the CDR3 reads TGTGCCAGCAGCGTAGAAGGAGGGAGGTACAATGAGCAGTTCTTC.

This clone was detected a few times. This CDR3 reads CASSGPGMTGAYEQYF. CDR3 bases: TGCGCCAGCAGTGGACCTGGTATGACGGGCGCTTACGAGCAGTACTTC. The rearrangement uses TRBV10-2 and TRBJ2-7; D not certain. V was pared by 4 bases and J by 4 bases, with 20 bases between. Germline V gene lookup returns CDR1 WSHSY and CDR2 SAAADI. This CDR3 comprises 16 residues.

This clone was seen a single time. This rearrangement joins TRBV5-5 to TRBJ1-2; D uncertain. Trimming shortened V by 6 bases and J by 0 bases, and 9 bases separated the two germline ends. This CDR3 is built from 13 residues. Germline V CDR1 and CDR2: SGHKS, YYEKEE (reference sequence). The DNA of the CDR3 is TGTGCCAGCACCCCTCAGTCTAACTATGGCTACACCTTC. This gives the protein CASTPQSNYGYTF.

This sequence joins TRBV7-9 and TRBJ2-7, with 10 bases lining up with TRBD1. Trimming cost V 6 bases and J 5 bases; bases outside gene matches: 10. Germline CDR1 reads SEHNR; CDR2 reads FQNEAQ (reference sequence). The CDR3 is 15 residues long. CDR3 region: CASRTGTGELDEQYF. CDR3 in DNA: TGTGCCAGCAGGACCGGGACAGGGGAATTGGACGAGCAGTACTTC.

The rearrangement links TRBV6-2 or TRBV6-3 to TRBJ2-7; D not certain. The CDR3 consists of 13 residues. The germline CDR1 and CDR2 sequences are MNHEY and SVGEGT. The V gene lost 2 bases and the J gene lost 6 bases, with 11 bases spanning the gap. CDR3 sequence reads: CASSYRTGGEQYF. Written as DNA, the CDR3 is TGTGCCAGCAGTTACAGGACGGGCGGCGAGCAGTACTTC.

This chain joins TRBV23-1 and TRBJ2-5, with 9 bases that match TRBD1. TRBV23-1 is labeled an ORF, and its function is uncertain. V was clipped by 0 bases and J by 5 bases; unmatched bases: 4. This CDR3 comprises 15 residues. The CDR3 loop is CASSQSRQGGETQYF. The CDR3 region has the DNA TGCGCCAGCAGTCAATCGCGACAGGGGGGTGAGACCCAGTACTTC.

The chain uses TRBV2 and TRBJ2-1, with unresolved D. CDR3 length equals 14 residues. Germline lookup yields CDR1 SNHLY and CDR2 FYNNEI. V was pared by 0 bases and J by 6 bases, with 9 bases between. The CDR3 sequence: CASSEAWVSNEQFF. The CDR3 nucleotides read TGTGCCAGCAGTGAAGCTTGGGTCTCCAATGAGCAGTTCTTC. Together with reference TRBV2 and TRBJ2-1, the CDR3 gives the full variable domain: EPEVTQTPSHQVTQMGQEVILRCVPISNHLYFYWYRQILGQKVEFLVSFYNNEISEKSEIFDDQFSVERPDGSNFTLKIRSTKLEDSAMYFCASSEAWVSNEQFFGPGTRLTVL.

CDR3 in amino acids: CASSGPWEQYF. As DNA, the CDR3 is TGTGCCAGCAGTGGTCCTTGGGAGCAGTACTTC. This chain joins TRBV6-2 or TRBV6-3 and TRBJ2-7; no firm D call. CDR3 size: 11 residues. V was shortened by 5 bases and J by 7 bases, with 9 bases between the two germline ends. CDR1 is MNHEY, CDR2 SVGEGT, per germline.

The J gene is TRBJ1-1, the V gene TRBV19; 10 bases map to TRBD1. This CDR3 is built from 12 residues. The V gene's germline CDR1 is LNHDA and CDR2 SQIVND (reference sequence). J gave up 5 bases and V 9 bases, and 3 bases lay outside the gene matches. In nucleotides, the CDR3 is TGTGCCAGCACGGGACAGGGGACTGAAGCTTTCTTT. Its protein product is CASTGQGTEAFF.

This clone was seen just once. V usage is TRBV18 and J usage is TRBJ1-5; a weak D match, TRBD1 (5 bases). From germline, CDR1 is KGHSH and CDR2 LQKENI. The V and J ends lost 6 bases and 4 bases respectively, with 13 bases between them. The CDR3 has 14 amino acids. The CDR3 region is CASSSRETNQPQHF. The CDR3 nucleotides are TGTGCCAGCTCGTCCAGGGAGACTAATCAGCCCCAGCATTTT.

The rearrangement joins TRBV12-5 to TRBJ1-3; no reliable D call. V dropped 4 bases and J dropped 0 bases, with 7 bases sitting between them. Looked up from germline, CDR1 is LGHNT and CDR2 is FRNRAP. The CDR3 covers 14 residues. CDR3 DNA: TGTGCTAGTGGTTCCTCAAGCTCTGGAAACACCATATATTTT. Translated: CASGSSSSGNTIYF.

This chain links TRBV4-2 with TRBJ2-7, with D possibly matching TRBD2 (6 bases). Germline V gives CDR1 LGHNA, CDR2 YNFKEQ. V lost 1 base to trimming and J lost 2 bases, with 15 bases between them. The CDR3 sequence is 16 residues long. The CDR3 loop is CASSQVGGSKPYEQYF. DNA of the CDR3: TGTGCCAGCAGCCAAGTCGGGGGAAGCAAGCCCTACGAGCAGTACTTC.

The chain carries TRBV6-4 and TRBJ1-1; tentatively, D is TRBD1 (5 bases). With 6 bases removed from V and 2 bases from J, the gap between germline ends came to 10 bases. The CDR3 extends over 13 amino acids. From germline, CDR1 is MRHNA and CDR2 SNTAGT. The chain's CDR3 is CASRQDRNTEAFF. DNA of the CDR3: TGTGCCAGCAGGCAAGACAGAAACACTGAAGCTTTCTTT.